This T cell receptor (beta chain) stems from a study of blood T cell repertoires in COVID-19. This table comes from immunoSEQ multiplex PCR, and its TCRdb copy is limited to in-frame clones, with some not included. The data contain 40,000 to 50,000 clones, 65% to 90% of them singletons. CDR1 is SGHDT, CDR2 YYEEEE, per germline. The CDR3 totals 16 residues. Trimming removed 3 bases from V and 3 bases from J; junction bases left unmatched: 8. The V gene is TRBV5-6, the J gene TRBJ2-3; 9 nucleotides align to TRBD2. The specimen was peripheral blood. This receptor was obtained from a woman aged 80 or over with acute or convalescent COVID-19. Here the CDR3 reads CASSSPGAGGTDTQYF. DNA for the CDR3: TGTGCCAGCAGCTCACCCGGAGCGGGGGGAACAGATACGCAGTATTTT.